In this sample, the clone carrying this TCR beta chain turned up a few times. Method: immunoSEQ multiplex PCR; TCRdb's copy keeps in-frame clones and lacks some. This table has around 89,000 clones, 72% appearing once. These data originate in a study of blood T cell repertoires in COVID-19. The germline V gene encodes CDR1 SNHLY and CDR2 FYNNEI. Trimming removed 0 bases at V and 4 bases at J, with 12 bases between. The length of the CDR3 is 16 residues. The V and J genes are TRBV2 and TRBJ2-2; possible D gene TRBD1, 6 bases. This TCR was recovered from a woman of 80 years or more with acute or convalescent COVID-19. The sequencing sample was made of peripheral blood. The CDR3 here is CASSEALQGTTGELFF. CDR3 coding DNA: TGTGCCAGCAGTGAAGCGCTTCAGGGGACCACCGGGGAGCTGTTTTTT.